The source of this T cell receptor beta chain is a study of blood T cell repertoires in COVID-19. Living in about two dozen US areas, the participants were between roughly 18 and 90 years of age. The length of the CDR3 is 15 residues. The trim removed 3 bases at V and 3 bases at J, leaving 6 bases unmatched. The germline CDR1 and CDR2 sequences are MNHEY and SMNVEV (reference sequence). Assay: immunoSEQ multiplex PCR; the TCRdb copy retains only in-frame clones and omits some. There are approximately 280,000 clones in the sample; roughly 87% occur only once, and roughly 6.3% lies in the top ten. Sequencing input: PBMCs or T cells enriched from blood (not recorded which). The chain is built from TRBV27 and TRBJ2-7, with TRBD2 identical over 9 bases. The source of this sequence is a woman between 40 and 55 years old who had recovered from COVID-19. Written as DNA, the CDR3 is TGTGCCAGCAGTTTGTTAGCGGGAGCAAGCTACGAGCAGTACTTC. Its protein is CASSLLAGASYEQYF.